This TCR beta chain was documented in a study of blood T cell repertoires in COVID-19 (dated by TCRdb to the early 2020s). With respect to the entire study: Samples from collaborators originated in the United States, Italy and Spain and spanned both the acute and convalescent phases of COVID-19. Samples were obtained from the ongoing ImmuneRACE study (first 160 participants) and from some 1,200 subjects provided by 6 global collaborators. A de-identified subject ID, COVID-19 status, age in years and sex were almost always included in the sample metadata. The prospective study material was composed of cDNA or gDNA derived from T cells, B-cell-depleted T cells, or PBMCs. HLA class I and class II types, where available, came from metadata supplied by the sample provider rather than from assay-based typing. The repertoires were released in a freely available public database meant as a resource for research on the immune response to SARS-CoV-2. Subjects who had been exposed to COVID-19, were actively infected with it, or had recovered from it provided the deeply sampled blood TCRbeta repertoires that made up the dataset.

Findings and caveats that apply to the study as a whole: The amount of clinical and demographic metadata varied by source and participant and was provided uncurated.

Remarks on this clone: This receptor's antigen is unknown. Base-call qualities are not available, and no considerably larger clone is one nucleotide away.

Participants in the prospective study were enrolled through a virtual design, were aged about 18 to 90 years, and lived in roughly 24 United States geographic areas. To assign participants to cohorts, the prospective study relied on clinical history that participants themselves reported in a screening survey and a study questionnaire. Each participant in the prospective study had whole blood, serum and a nasopharyngeal or oropharyngeal swab collected by mobile phlebotomists. Participants in the prospective study had the option to provide additional blood draws and questionnaires over an approximately two-month period. Blood samples from the prospective study were shipped frozen or at room temperature prior to DNA extraction. The immunoSEQ Assay, a bias-controlled multiplex PCR, was used to amplify TCRbeta CDR3 regions from genomic DNA. Per the source publication's procedure: The number of nucleated cells in each sample was estimated from the amplification of reference gene primers within the assay. To quantify the absolute abundance of each unique TCRbeta CDR3 rearrangement, sequence reads were collapsed and filtered. For each sample, productive Simpson clonality was calculated as the square root of Simpson's diversity index across productive rearrangements. As stored in TCRdb, this immuneACCESS dataset retains in-frame rearrangements with V and J assigned. A fraction of the clones does not appear; measured against another copy, unresolved V genes explain less than half of the discrepancy, and the remainder lacks a known reason. That table is the source of V, J and clone size, and D and trimming were worked out from the DNA. The sample table records 150,000 to 200,000 clones; around 80% of these occur just once. The ten largest account for around 3.6% of the sample.

In the germline V gene, CDR1 corresponds to KGHSH and CDR2 to LQKENI. V is cut by 3 bases and J by 4 bases, and the space between the germline ends is 9 bases. There are 13 amino acids in the CDR3, from cysteine to phenylalanine inclusive. Just CDR3 DNA is preserved here, 39 bases in frame from base 1. The receptor was isolated from a woman between 45 and 60 years old in a cohort exposed to, infected with or recovered from COVID-19 (not recorded which). The receptor chain draws on TRBV18 and TRBJ1-1, with TRBD1 perhaps the D gene, on 5 matching bases. The sequencing sample was made of PBMCs or T cells enriched from blood (not recorded which). In nucleotides, the sequence is TGTGCCAGCTCACCGTGGGGGGGCACTGAAGCTTTCTTT. Protein translation: CASSPWGGTEAFF.